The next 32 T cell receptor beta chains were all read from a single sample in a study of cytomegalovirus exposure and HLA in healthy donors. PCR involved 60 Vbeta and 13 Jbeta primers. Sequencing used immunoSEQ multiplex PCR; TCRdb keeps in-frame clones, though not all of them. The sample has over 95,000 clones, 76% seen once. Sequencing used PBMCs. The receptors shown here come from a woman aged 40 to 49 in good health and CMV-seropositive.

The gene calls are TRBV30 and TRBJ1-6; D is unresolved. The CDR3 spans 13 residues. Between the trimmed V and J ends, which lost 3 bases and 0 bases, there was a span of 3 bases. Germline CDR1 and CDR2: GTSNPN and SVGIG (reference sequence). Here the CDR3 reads CAWSSSYNSPLHF. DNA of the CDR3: TGTGCCTGGAGCAGCTCCTATAATTCACCCCTCCACTTT. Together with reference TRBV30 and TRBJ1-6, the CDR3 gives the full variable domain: SQTIHQWPATLVQPVGSPLSLECTVEGTSNPNLYWYRQAAGRGLQLLFYSVGIGQISSEVPQNLSASRPQDRQFILSSKKLLLSDSGFYLCAWSSSYNSPLHFGNGTRLTVT.

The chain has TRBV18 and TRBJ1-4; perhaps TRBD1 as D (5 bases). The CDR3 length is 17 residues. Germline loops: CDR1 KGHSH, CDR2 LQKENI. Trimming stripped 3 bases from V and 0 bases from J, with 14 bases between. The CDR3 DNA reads TGTGCCAGCTCACCGACAGTGTTAGTTGCAACTAATGAAAAACTGTTTTTT. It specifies CASSPTVLVATNEKLFF.

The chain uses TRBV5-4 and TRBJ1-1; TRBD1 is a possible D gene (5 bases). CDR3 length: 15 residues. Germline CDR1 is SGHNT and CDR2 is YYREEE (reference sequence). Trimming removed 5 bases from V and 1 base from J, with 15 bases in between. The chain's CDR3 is CASRQEGRGNTEAFF. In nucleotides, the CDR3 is TGTGCCAGCAGACAGGAGGGGCGGGGGAACACTGAAGCTTTCTTT.

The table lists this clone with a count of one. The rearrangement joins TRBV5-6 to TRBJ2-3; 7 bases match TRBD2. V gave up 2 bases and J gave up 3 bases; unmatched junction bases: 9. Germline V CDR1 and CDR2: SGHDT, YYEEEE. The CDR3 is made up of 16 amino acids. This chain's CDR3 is CASSFKVLAETDTQYF. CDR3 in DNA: TGTGCCAGCAGCTTTAAGGTTCTAGCGGAAACAGATACGCAGTATTTT.

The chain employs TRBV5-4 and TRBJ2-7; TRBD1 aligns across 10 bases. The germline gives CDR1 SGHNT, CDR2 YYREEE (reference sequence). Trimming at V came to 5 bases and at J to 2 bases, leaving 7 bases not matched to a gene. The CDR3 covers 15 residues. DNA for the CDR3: TGTGCCAGCAGGACCGACAGGGGGCTAACCTACGAGCAGTACTTC. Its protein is CASRTDRGLTYEQYF.

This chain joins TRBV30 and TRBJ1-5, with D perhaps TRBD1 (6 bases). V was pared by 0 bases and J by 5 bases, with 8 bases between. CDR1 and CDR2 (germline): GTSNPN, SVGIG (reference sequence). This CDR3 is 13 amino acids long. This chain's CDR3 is CAWSVQGHQPQHF. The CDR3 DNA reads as TGTGCCTGGAGTGTACAGGGTCATCAGCCCCAGCATTTT.

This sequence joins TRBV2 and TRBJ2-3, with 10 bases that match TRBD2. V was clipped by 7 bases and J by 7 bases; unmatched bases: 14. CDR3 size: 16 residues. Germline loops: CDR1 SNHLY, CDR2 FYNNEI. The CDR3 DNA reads TGTGCCAGCATTAAAAGCGGGGGGGCAATAGCAAATACGCAGTATTTT. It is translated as CASIKSGGAIANTQYF.

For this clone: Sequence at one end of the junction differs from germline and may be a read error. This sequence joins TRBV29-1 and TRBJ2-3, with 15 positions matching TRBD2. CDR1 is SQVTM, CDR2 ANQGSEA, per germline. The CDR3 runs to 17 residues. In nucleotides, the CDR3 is TGCAGCGTCGAAGGACTAGCGGGGGGGCCAAGGAAAGATACGCAGTATTTT. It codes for CSVEGLAGGPRKDTQYF.

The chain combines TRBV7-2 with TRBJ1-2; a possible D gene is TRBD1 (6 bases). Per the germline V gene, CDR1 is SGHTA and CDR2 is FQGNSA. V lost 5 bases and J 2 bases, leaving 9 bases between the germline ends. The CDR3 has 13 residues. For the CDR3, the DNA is TGTGCCAGCAGCCAAACAGGGAACTATGGCTACACCTTC. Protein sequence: CASSQTGNYGYTF. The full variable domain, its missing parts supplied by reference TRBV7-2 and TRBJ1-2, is GAGVSQSPSNKVTEKGKDVELRCDPISGHTALYWYRQSLGQGLEFLIYFQGNSAPDKSGLPSDRFSAERTGGSVSTLTIQRTQQEDSAVYLCASSQTGNYGYTFGSGTRLTVV.

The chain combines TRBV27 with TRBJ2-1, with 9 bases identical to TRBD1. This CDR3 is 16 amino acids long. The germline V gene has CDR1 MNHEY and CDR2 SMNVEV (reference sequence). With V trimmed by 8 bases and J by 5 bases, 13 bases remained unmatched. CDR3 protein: CASGLGTGSRDNEQFF. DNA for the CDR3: TGTGCCAGCGGGCTGGGGACAGGGAGTAGGGACAATGAGCAGTTCTTC.

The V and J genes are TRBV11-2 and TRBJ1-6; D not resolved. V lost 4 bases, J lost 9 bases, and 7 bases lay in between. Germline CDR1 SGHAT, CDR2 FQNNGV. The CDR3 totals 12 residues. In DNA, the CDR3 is TGTGCCAGCAGCTCCCGAGGTTCACCCCTCCACTTT. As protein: CASSSRGSPLHF. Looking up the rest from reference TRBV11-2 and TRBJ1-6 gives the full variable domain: EAGVAQSPRYKIIEKRQSVAFWCNPISGHATLYWYQQILGQGPKLLIQFQNNGVVDDSQLPKDRFSAERLKGVDSTLKIQPAKLEDSAVYLCASSSRGSPLHFGNGTRLTVT.

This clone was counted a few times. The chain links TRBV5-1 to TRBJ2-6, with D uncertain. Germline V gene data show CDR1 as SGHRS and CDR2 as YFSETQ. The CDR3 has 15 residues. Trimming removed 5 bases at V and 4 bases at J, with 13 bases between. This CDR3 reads CASSPARAGANVLTF. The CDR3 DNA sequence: TGCGCCAGCAGTCCTGCGCGAGCCGGGGCCAACGTCCTGACTTTC.

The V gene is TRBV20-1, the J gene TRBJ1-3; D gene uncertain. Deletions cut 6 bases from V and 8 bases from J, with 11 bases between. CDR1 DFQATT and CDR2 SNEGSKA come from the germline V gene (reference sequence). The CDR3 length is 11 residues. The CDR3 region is CSAPGLDTIYF. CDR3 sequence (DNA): TGCAGTGCCCCAGGCTTAGACACCATATATTTT.

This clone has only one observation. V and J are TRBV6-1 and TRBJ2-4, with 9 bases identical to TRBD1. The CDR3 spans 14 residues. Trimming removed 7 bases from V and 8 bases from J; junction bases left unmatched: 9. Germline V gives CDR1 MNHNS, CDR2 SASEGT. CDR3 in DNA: TGTGCCAGCATAACAGGGGGCTATTTAGACATTCAGTACTTC. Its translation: CASITGGYLDIQYF.

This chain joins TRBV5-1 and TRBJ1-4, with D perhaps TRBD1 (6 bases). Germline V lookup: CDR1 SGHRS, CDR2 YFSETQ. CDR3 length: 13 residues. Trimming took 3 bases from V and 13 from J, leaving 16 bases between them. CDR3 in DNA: TGCGCCAGCAGCTGGGACATTCCAAAGGCACTGTTTTTT. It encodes CASSWDIPKALFF.

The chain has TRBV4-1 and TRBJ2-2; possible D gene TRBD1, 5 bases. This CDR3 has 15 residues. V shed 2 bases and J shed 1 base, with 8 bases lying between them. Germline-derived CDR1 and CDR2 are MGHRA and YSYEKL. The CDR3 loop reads CASSQLTVNTGELFF. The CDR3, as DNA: TGCGCCAGCAGCCAACTGACAGTGAACACCGGGGAGCTGTTTTTT.

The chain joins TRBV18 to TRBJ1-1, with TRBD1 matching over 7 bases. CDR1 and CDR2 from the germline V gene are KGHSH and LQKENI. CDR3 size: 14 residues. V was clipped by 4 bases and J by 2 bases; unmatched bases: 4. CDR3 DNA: TGTGCCAGCTCACGACAGGGCCAAAACACTGAAGCTTTCTTT. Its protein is CASSRQGQNTEAFF.

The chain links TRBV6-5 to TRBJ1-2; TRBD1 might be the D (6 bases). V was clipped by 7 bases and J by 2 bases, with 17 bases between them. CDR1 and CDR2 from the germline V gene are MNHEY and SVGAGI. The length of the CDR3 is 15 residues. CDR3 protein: CASNTFGTPNYGYTF. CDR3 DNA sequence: TGTGCCAGCAATACGTTCGGGACACCGAACTATGGCTACACCTTC.

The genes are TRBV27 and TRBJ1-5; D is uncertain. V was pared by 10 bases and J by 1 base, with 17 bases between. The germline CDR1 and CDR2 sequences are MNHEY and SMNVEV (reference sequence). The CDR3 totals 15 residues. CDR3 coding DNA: TGTGCCACCAGGTTGGGCAGAAGAAGCAATCAGCCCCAGCATTTT. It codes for CATRLGRRSNQPQHF.

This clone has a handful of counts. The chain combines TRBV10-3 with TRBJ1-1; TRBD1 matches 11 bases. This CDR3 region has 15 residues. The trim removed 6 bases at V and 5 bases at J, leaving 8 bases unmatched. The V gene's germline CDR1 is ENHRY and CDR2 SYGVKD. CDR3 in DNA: TGTGCCATCAGGGAAGGGACAGGGGGTAAAACTGAAGCTTTCTTT. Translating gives CAIREGTGGKTEAFF.

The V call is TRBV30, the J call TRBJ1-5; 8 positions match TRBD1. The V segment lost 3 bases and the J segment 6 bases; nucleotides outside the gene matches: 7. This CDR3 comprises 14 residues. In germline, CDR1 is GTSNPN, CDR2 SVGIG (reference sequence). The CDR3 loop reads CAWSRGRATQPQHF. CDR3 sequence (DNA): TGTGCCTGGAGCAGGGGGCGCGCCACTCAGCCCCAGCATTTT.

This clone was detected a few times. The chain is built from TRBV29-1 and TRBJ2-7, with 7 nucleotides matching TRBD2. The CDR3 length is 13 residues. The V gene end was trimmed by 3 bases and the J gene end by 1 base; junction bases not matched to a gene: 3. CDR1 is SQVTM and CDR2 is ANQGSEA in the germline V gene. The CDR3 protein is CSVETGGSYEQYF. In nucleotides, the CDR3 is TGCAGCGTTGAGACGGGGGGATCCTACGAGCAGTACTTC.

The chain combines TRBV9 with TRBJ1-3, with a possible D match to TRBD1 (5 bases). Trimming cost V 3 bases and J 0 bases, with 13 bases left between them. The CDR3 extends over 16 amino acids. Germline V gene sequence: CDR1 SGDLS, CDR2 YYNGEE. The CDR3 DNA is TGTGCCAGCAGCGGGGGGGGACGGATCTCTGGAAACACCATATATTTT. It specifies CASSGGGRISGNTIYF. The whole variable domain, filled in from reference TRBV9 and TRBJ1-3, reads DSGVTQTPKHLITATGQRVTLRCSPRSGDLSVYWYQQSLDQGLQFLIQYYNGEERAKGNILERFSAQQFPDLHSELNLSSLELGDSALYFCASSGGGRISGNTIYFGEGSWLTVV.

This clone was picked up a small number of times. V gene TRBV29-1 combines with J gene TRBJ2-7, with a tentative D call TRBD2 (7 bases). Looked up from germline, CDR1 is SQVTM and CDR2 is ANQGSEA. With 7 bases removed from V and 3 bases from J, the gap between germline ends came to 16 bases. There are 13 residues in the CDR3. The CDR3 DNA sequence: TGCAGCGCCCGCGGGGGCTCTAACTACGAGCAGTACTTC. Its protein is CSARGGSNYEQYF.

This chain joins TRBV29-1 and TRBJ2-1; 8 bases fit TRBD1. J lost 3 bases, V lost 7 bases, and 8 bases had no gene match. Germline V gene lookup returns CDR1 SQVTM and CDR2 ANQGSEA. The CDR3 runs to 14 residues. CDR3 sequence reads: CSGRRTGIYNEQFF. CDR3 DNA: TGCAGCGGACGTCGGACAGGGATCTACAATGAGCAGTTCTTC.

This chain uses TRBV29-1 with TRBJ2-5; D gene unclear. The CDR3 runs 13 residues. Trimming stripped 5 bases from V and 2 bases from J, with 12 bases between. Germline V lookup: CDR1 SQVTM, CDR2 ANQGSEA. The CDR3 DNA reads TGCAGCGTTACCCAGATGTCTCAAGAGACCCAGTACTTC. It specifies CSVTQMSQETQYF.

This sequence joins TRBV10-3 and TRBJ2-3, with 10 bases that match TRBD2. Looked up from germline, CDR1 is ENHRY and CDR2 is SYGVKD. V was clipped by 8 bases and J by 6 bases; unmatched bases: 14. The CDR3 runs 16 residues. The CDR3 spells CAIQIAGGRALDTQYF. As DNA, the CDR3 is TGTGCCATCCAAATAGCGGGGGGCCGTGCTCTCGATACGCAGTATTTT.

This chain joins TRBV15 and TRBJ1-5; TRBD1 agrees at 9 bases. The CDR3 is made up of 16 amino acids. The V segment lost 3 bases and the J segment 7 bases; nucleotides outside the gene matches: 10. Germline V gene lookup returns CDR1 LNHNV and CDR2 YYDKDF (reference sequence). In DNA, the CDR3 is TGTGCCACCAGCAGTGTACAGGGGGCGCGGGGCCAGCCCCAGCATTTT. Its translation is CATSSVQGARGQPQHF.

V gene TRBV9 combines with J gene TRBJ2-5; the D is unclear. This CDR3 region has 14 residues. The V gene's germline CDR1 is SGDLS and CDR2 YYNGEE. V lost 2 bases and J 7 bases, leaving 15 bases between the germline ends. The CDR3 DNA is TGTGCCAGCAGCGTTCTGCCCAACTCGGGGACCCAGTACTTC. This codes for CASSVLPNSGTQYF.

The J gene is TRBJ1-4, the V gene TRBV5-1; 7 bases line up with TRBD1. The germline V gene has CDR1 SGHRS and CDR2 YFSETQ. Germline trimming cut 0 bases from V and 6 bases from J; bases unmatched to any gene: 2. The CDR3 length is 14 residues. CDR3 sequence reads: CASSLETGDEKLFF. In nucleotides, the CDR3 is TGCGCCAGCAGCTTGGAAACAGGGGATGAAAAACTGTTTTTT.

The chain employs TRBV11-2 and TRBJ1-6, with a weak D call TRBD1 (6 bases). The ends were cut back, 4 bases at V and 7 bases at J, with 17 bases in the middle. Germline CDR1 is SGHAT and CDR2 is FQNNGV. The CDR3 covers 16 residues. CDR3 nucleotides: TGTGCCAGCAGCTACATTCAGGGGCAGGGGAATTCACCCCTCCACTTT. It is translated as CASSYIQGQGNSPLHF.

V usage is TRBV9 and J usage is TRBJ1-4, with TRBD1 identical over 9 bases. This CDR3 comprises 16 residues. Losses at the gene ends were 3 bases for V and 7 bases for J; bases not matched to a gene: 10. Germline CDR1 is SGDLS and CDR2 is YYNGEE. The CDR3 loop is CASSARPTGGTEKLFF. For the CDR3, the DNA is TGTGCCAGCAGCGCAAGGCCGACAGGGGGAACTGAAAAACTGTTTTTT.